This T cell receptor (beta chain) came from a study of post-analysis software for immune sequencing data. Study context: Included among the disease courses, which were recorded for the cohort, were relapsing-remitting, secondary progressive and progressive-relapsing multiple sclerosis. Study-wide results and limits: Batch-matched samples strongly co-clustered by F measure. A significant reduction in normalized Chao1 diversity was observed in multiple sclerosis patients versus controls. Roughly five TRBV segments were significantly more frequent in patients than in controls. TRBV5-6, TRBV5-1 and TRBV20-1 were among these segments.

V shed 5 bases, J shed 1 base, and the junction held 9 bases outside the gene matches. The CDR3 spans 16 residues. As for this clonotype: Its antigen remains unidentified.

Unique molecular identifiers were present in the TCR beta cDNA libraries. T cells numbering 1 to 10 million yielded cDNA molecules that totaled roughly 500,000. TCRdb re-analysed the PCR reads in MiXCR, keeping a single row per CDR3 protein. The sample yields about 560,000 distinct CDR3 sequences, roughly two fifths seen once. The clonotype comes from a girl aged 5-17 years with multiple sclerosis. Sequencing was carried out using blood. The chain uses TRBV12-3 or TRBV12-4 and TRBJ2-5, with 8 bases lining up with TRBD1. For the CDR3, the DNA is TGTGCCAGCAGTACCCGGACAGGGAGAAGCCAAGAGACCCAGTACTTC. It is translated as CASSTRTGRSQETQYF.